These 8 T cell receptor beta chains share one sample of origin, sequenced in a study of T cells in Graves' hyperthyroidism and ophthalmopathy. RNA transcripts provided the source from which TCR beta CDR3 regions were amplified. Initially, a first-round RT-PCR of the TCR CDR3 employed the HTBI primer set. TCRdb called the multiplex PCR reads again in MiXCR, with one record for every CDR3 protein. The table has 800,000 or so distinct CDR3 sequences, more than 30% seen once. The sample was blood. All receptors derive from a man aged 18 to 29 with Graves' hyperthyroidism.

The chain links TRBV19 to TRBJ1-2; 12 bases are a match to TRBD1. This CDR3 contains 14 residues. Germline values: CDR1 LNHDA, CDR2 SQIVND (reference sequence). J was trimmed by 6 bases and V by 5 bases; bases with no gene match: 4. As DNA, the CDR3 is TGTGCCAGTAGTGCCGGGACAGGGGGCGATGGCTACACCTTC. Its protein is CASSAGTGGDGYTF.

This clonotype was seen repeatedly, ten times or more. The chain couples TRBV5-1 to TRBJ1-6, with unresolved D. The CDR3 consists of 13 residues. Germline V gene data show CDR1 as SGHRS and CDR2 as YFSETQ. The V and J ends lost 0 bases and 7 bases respectively, with 5 bases between them. The CDR3 sequence: CASSLARNSPLHF. DNA for the CDR3: TGCGCCAGCAGCTTGGCCCGAAATTCACCCCTCCACTTT.

This clonotype was counted ten times or more. One junction end disagrees with the germline gene, perhaps due to a read error. For the CDR3, the DNA is TGTGCTAGCAGCCAGGGGCCTGCAACTAATGAAAAACTGTTTTTT. As protein: CASSQGPATNEKLFF. V usage is TRBV7-7 and J usage is TRBJ1-4; a possible D gene is TRBD1 (6 bases). Germline V gene data show CDR1 as SSHAT and CDR2 as FNYEAQ (reference sequence). CDR3 length: 15 amino acids.

This clonotype was counted a few times. The J gene is TRBJ1-5, the V gene TRBV6-6; the D gene is possibly TRBD1 (6 bases). The length of the CDR3 is 15 residues. Trimming removed 1 base from V and 7 bases from J, with 14 bases in between. The germline CDR1 and CDR2 sequences are MNHNY and SVGAGI (reference sequence). In nucleotides, the CDR3 is TGTGCCAGCAGTTACTTCGAGGGGGGAGACCAGCCCCAGCATTTT. Protein: CASSYFEGGDQPQHF.

The CDR3 DNA reads TGTGCCAGTAGTATGCAGGGGGGGGACGAGCAGTACTTC. Encoded protein: CASSMQGGDEQYF. This chain connects TRBV19 to TRBJ2-7; either TRBD1 or TRBD2 may fit D (7 bases each). The CDR3 extends over 13 amino acids. The V gene lost 3 bases and the J gene lost 5 bases, with 11 bases spanning the gap. The germline V gene has CDR1 LNHDA and CDR2 SQIVND (reference sequence). The whole variable domain, remainder taken from reference TRBV19 and TRBJ2-7, is DGGITQSPKYLFRKEGQNVTLSCEQNLNHDAMYWYRQDPGQGLRLIYYSQIVNDFQKGDIAEGYSVSREKKESFPLTVTSAQKNPTAFYLCASSMQGGDEQYFGPGTRLTVT.

Comment on this clonotype: The junction and the germline gene differ at one end; a read error may be behind it. The chain is built from TRBV4-1 and TRBJ2-7; 11 nucleotides match TRBD2. CDR1 is MGHRA and CDR2 is YSYEKL in the germline V gene. The CDR3 has 17 amino acids. CDR3 protein: CASSQVPPLAGVSEQYF. DNA of the CDR3: TGTGCCAGCAGCCAAGTCCCACCACTAGCGGGAGTGAGTGAGCAGTACTTC.

This clonotype was recorded at least ten times. The V and J genes are TRBV20-1 and TRBJ2-7, with 9 positions matching TRBD2. Germline V gene sequence: CDR1 DFQATT, CDR2 SNEGSKA (reference sequence). This CDR3 spans 13 amino acids. V dropped 5 bases and J dropped 4; count of bases not matched to a gene: 6. CDR3 sequence reads: CSAGSLAGYEQYF. Written as DNA, the CDR3 is TGCAGTGCTGGGTCACTAGCGGGTTACGAGCAGTACTTC.

The V and J genes are TRBV20-1 and TRBJ1-6; D possibly corresponds to TRBD1 (5 bases). Germline assignment: CDR1 DFQATT and CDR2 SNEGSKA (reference sequence). The CDR3 extends over 14 amino acids. The V and J ends lost 6 bases and 7 bases respectively, with 16 bases between them. The CDR3 sequence is CSALYGGDNSPLHF. The CDR3 DNA sequence: TGCAGTGCCCTATATGGGGGGGACAATTCACCCCTCCACTTT.